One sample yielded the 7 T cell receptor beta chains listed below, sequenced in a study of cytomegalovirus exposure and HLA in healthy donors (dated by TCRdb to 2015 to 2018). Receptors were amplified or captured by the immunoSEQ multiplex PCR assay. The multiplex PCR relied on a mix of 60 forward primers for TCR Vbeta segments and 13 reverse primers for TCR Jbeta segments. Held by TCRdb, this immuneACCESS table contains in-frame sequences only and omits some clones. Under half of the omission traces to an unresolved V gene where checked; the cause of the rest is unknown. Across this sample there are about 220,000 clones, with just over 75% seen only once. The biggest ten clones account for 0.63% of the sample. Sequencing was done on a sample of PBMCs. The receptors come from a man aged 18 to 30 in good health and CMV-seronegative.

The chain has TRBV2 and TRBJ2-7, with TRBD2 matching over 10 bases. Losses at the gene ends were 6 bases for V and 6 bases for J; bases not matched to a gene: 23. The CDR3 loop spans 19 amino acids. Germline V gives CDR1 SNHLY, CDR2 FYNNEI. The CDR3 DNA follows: TGTGCCAGCAGCGTCTTGCTAGCGGGAGCGCCACTATCCGTGGTCGAGCAGTACTTC. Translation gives CASSVLLAGAPLSVVEQYF.

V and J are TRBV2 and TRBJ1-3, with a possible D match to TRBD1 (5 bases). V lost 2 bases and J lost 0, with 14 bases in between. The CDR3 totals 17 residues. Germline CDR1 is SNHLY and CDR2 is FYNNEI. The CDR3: CASSEMPLGLSGNTIYF. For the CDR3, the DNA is TGTGCCAGCAGTGAAATGCCCTTGGGACTCTCTGGAAACACCATATATTTT.

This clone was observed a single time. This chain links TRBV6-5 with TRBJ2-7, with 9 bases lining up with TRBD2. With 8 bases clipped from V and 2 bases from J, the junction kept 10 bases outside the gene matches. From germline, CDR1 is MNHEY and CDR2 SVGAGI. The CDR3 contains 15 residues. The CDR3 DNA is TGTGCCAGCGCTCCGCAGGCGGGAGGGCCCTACGAGCAGTACTTC. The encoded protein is CASAPQAGGPYEQYF.

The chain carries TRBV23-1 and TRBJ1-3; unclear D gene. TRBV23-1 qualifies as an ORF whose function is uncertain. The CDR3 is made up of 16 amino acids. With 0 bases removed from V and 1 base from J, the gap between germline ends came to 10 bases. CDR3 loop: CASSQSSGSSGNTIYF. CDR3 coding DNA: TGCGCCAGCAGTCAATCATCAGGCAGTTCTGGAAACACCATATATTTT.

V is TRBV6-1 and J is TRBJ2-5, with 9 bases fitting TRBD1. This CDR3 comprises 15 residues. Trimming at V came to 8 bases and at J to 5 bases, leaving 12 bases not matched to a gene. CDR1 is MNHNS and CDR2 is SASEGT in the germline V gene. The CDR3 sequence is CASSLQGALGETQYF. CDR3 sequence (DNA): TGTGCCAGCTCCCTACAGGGGGCGCTAGGGGAGACCCAGTACTTC.

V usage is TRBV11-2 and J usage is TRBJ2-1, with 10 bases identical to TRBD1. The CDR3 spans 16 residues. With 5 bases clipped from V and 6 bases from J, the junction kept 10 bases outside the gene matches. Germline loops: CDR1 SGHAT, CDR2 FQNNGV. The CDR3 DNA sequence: TGTGCCAGCAGCGCCGTCCGACAGGGGGCCTCCAATGAGCAGTTCTTC. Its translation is CASSAVRQGASNEQFF.

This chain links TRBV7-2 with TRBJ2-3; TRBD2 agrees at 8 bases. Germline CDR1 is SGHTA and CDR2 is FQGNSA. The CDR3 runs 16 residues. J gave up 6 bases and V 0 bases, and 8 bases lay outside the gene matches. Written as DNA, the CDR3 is TGTGCCAGCAGCTTAGCCGGGGGGGCCACAGCGGATACGCAGTATTTT. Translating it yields CASSLAGGATADTQYF.